The rows below give T cell receptor beta chains drawn from one sample of a study of cytomegalovirus exposure and HLA in healthy donors. Method: immunoSEQ multiplex PCR; TCRdb's copy keeps in-frame clones and lacks some. The sample lists 100,000 to 150,000 clones; about three quarters were seen once. Sequenced: PBMCs. The receptor source for this set is a human donor in good health. Each CDR3 is given with its conserved first and last residue. D genes are given only for firm matches. Only part of the rows carry a size: once, few, many, or a class if the clone is expanded.

d_call j_call v_call clone_size cdr3_aa cdr3_nt
- TRBJ2-7 TRBV28 - CASSHTGILYEQYF TGTGCCAGCAGCCATACAGGGATACTCTACGAGCAGTACTTC
TRBD2 TRBJ2-1 TRBV5-6 - CASSGGTSFHNEQFF TGTGCCAGCAGCGGCGGGACTAGCTTTCACAATGAGCAGTTCTTC
- TRBJ2-3 TRBV2 few CASSEVGLAADTQYF TGTGCCAGCAGTGAAGTGGGATTAGCGGCAGATACGCAGTATTTT
- TRBJ1-3 TRBV11-2 once CASSLEQGNTIYF TGTGCCAGCAGCTTAGAACAGGGAAACACCATATATTTT
TRBD1 TRBJ2-7 TRBV7-9 - CASSLAGTGGTYEQYF TGTGCCAGCAGCTTAGCCGGGACAGGGGGGACCTACGAGCAGTACTTC
TRBD1 TRBJ2-3 TRBV5-1 - CASSSDRTTDTQYF TGCGCCAGCAGCTCGGACAGGACCACAGATACGCAGTATTTT
TRBD1 TRBJ1-2 TRBV28 - CASSPWTGTYGYTF TGTGCCAGCAGTCCATGGACAGGTACCTATGGCTACACCTTC
TRBD2 TRBJ2-1 TRBV7-2 - CASSRGTSVGNEQFF TGTGCCAGCAGCCGAGGGACTAGCGTTGGCAATGAGCAGTTCTTC
- TRBJ2-7 TRBV6-1 few CASSVTSTYYEQYF TGTGCCAGCAGCGTGACATCCACTTACTACGAGCAGTACTTC
- TRBJ2-1 TRBV9 - CASSTRVVGSVGNEQFF TGTGCCAGCAGCACCCGGGTAGTAGGTTCAGTAGGTAATGAGCAGTTCTTC
- TRBJ2-7 TRBV11-2 few CASNPQGSFSYEQYF TGTGCCAGCAACCCTCAGGGGTCCTTCTCCTACGAGCAGTACTTC
- TRBJ2-2 TRBV1 - CTSSYTRANTGELFF TGCACCAGCAGCTATACTAGGGCGAACACCGGGGAGCTGTTTTTT
- TRBJ1-1 TRBV7-3 few CASSARDTDEAFF TGTGCCAGCAGCGCCCGGGACACCGATGAAGCTTTCTTT
TRBD1 TRBJ1-5 TRBV30 - CAWSAGGSQPQHF TGTGCCTGGAGTGCAGGGGGTAGTCAGCCCCAGCATTTT
TRBD2 TRBJ2-1 TRBV30 - CAWSSSGRYNEQFF TGTGCCTGGAGTAGTAGCGGGAGATACAATGAGCAGTTCTTC
- TRBJ1-2 TRBV4-3 - CASSQDLDRPLGYGYTF TGCGCCAGCAGCCAAGACCTCGACAGGCCCCTAGGCTATGGCTACACCTTC
TRBD2 TRBJ2-3 TRBV5-8 - CASSLRAGGPVDTQYF TGTGCCAGCAGCTTGCGAGCGGGGGGACCTGTAGATACGCAGTATTTT
- TRBJ2-2 TRBV7-3 few CASSLYQGTGELFF TGTGCCAGCAGCTTATACCAGGGTACCGGGGAGCTGTTTTTT
- TRBJ1-5 TRBV29-1 - CSVASGGRQPQHF TGCAGCGTGGCGAGCGGGGGGAGACAGCCCCAGCATTTT
- TRBJ2-1 TRBV28 - CASSFRAGTYNEQFF TGTGCCAGCAGTTTTAGGGCAGGGACCTACAATGAGCAGTTCTTC
- TRBJ2-1 TRBV29-1 - CSVGFSSQFDSVQFF TGCAGCGTTGGTTTTTCTTCCCAATTTGACAGCGTGCAGTTCTTC
TRBD1 TRBJ2-5 TRBV28 - CASSNLPTGICHF TGTGCCAGCAGTAACCTGCCGACAGGGATATGCCACTTC
- TRBJ2-7 TRBV27 - CASSLSTPPWIYEQYF TGTGCCAGCAGTTTATCGACTCCCCCGTGGATATACGAGCAGTACTTC
TRBD2 TRBJ2-2 TRBV4-1 once CASSQDEASGIANTGELFF TGCGCCAGCAGCCAAGATGAGGCTAGCGGTATAGCGAACACCGGGGAGCTGTTTTTT
- TRBJ2-7 TRBV5-5 few CASSFLAGGQGKQYF TGTGCCAGCAGCTTTCTTGCCGGGGGGCAGGGGAAGCAGTACTTC
TRBD2 TRBJ2-5 TRBV4-2 - CASSQVGAGAETQYF TGTGCCAGCAGCCAAGTGGGAGCGGGGGCGGAGACCCAGTACTTC
TRBD1 TRBJ1-2 TRBV6-1 - CASSEAGTGVYGYTF TGTGCCAGCAGTGAAGCCGGAACAGGGGTGTATGGCTACACCTTC
TRBD1 TRBJ1-3 TRBV7-9 few CASGQGANWGNTIYF TGTGCCAGCGGACAGGGGGCGAACTGGGGAAACACCATATATTTT
TRBD1 TRBJ2-5 TRBV6-1 - CASSARDRGTQYF TGTGCCAGCAGCGCTAGGGACAGGGGGACCCAGTACTTC
- TRBJ1-1 TRBV19 - CASSIYPGALNTEAFF TGTGCCAGTAGTATTTACCCAGGGGCTTTGAACACTGAAGCTTTCTTT
TRBD1 TRBJ2-1 TRBV7-9 - CASSHRDRGTYNEQFF TGTGCCAGCAGCCACAGGGACAGGGGCACCTACAATGAGCAGTTCTTC
- TRBJ1-4 TRBV7-9 - CSSSLAPTLTNEKLFF TGTTCCAGCAGCTTAGCACCCACTTTAACTAATGAAAAACTGTTTTTT